The 26 T cell receptor beta chains below were found in one sample sequenced in a study of shared clonotypes between healthy human individuals. The method was immunoSEQ multiplex PCR; TCRdb's version includes in-frame clones alone and lacks a portion of them. This sample has around 510,000 clones; 90% to 97% occur once, and the top ten carry around 0.066%. The sequenced sample was naive CD4+ T cells sorted from blood. The subset here: CD45RA+ positively selected. The receptors shown here come from a woman between 25 and 40 years old in good health.

This rearrangement joins TRBV6-1 to TRBJ2-1, with 7 nucleotides matching TRBD2. The trim removed 2 bases at V and 7 bases at J, leaving 14 bases unmatched. Per the germline V gene, CDR1 is MNHNS and CDR2 is SASEGT. This CDR3 region has 17 residues. CDR3 sequence (DNA): TGTGCCAGCAGTGAACAGGGTCTAGCGGATTTTGGGAATGAGCAGTTCTTC. Its protein product is CASSEQGLADFGNEQFF.

The chain recombines TRBV27 with TRBJ1-2, with TRBD1 matching over 9 bases. The trim removed 2 bases at V and 7 bases at J, leaving 14 bases unmatched. The CDR3 extends over 17 amino acids. The germline V gene encodes CDR1 MNHEY and CDR2 SMNVEV (reference sequence). The CDR3 is CASSLIPGQGPFSGYTF. The CDR3 nucleotides read TGTGCCAGCAGTTTAATTCCGGGACAGGGCCCATTTAGTGGCTACACCTTC.

The chain's CDR3 is CASSPNADTQYF. CDR3 DNA: TGTGCCAGCTCACCTAACGCAGATACGCAGTATTTT. The chain recombines TRBV18 with TRBJ2-3; the D is unclear. The CDR3 totals 12 residues. Trimming took off 3 bases at V and 4 bases at J, with 5 bases between the two ends. The V gene's germline CDR1 is KGHSH and CDR2 LQKENI.

V and J are TRBV27 and TRBJ1-1, with D maybe TRBD1 (5 bases). The CDR3 spans 13 residues. V lost 7 bases and J lost 2, with 11 bases in between. Germline CDR1 reads MNHEY; CDR2 reads SMNVEV (reference sequence). In DNA form, the CDR3 reads TGTGCCAGCAAGACAGTTACCAACACTGAAGCTTTCTTT. Amino acids: CASKTVTNTEAFF.

The chain employs TRBV6-5 and TRBJ2-7, with D perhaps assigned TRBD1 or TRBD2 (5 bases each). The CDR3 runs to 14 residues. V was cut by 4 bases and J by 6 bases, with 16 bases left in between. The V gene's germline CDR1 is MNHEY and CDR2 SVGAGI. The CDR3 protein is CASSFPGVGGEQYF. The CDR3 DNA follows: TGTGCCAGCAGTTTCCCCGGGGTTGGGGGCGAGCAGTACTTC.

This clone was recorded a few times. The sample carries other DNA sequences with the same CDR3. V is TRBV5-1 and J is TRBJ1-1, with no clear D. This CDR3 comprises 13 residues. Trimming stripped 0 bases from V and 0 bases from J, with 3 bases between. CDR1 is SGHRS and CDR2 is YFSETQ in the germline V gene. The CDR3 sequence: CASSLAVNTEAFF. In nucleotides, the CDR3 is TGCGCCAGCAGCTTGGCGGTGAACACTGAAGCTTTCTTT.

The chain employs TRBV28 and TRBJ1-2; 7 bases fit TRBD1. There are 14 residues in the CDR3. Germline V gene lookup returns CDR1 MDHEN and CDR2 SYDVKM. Unmatched junction bases numbered 9, after V lost 7 bases and J lost 4 bases. The CDR3 spells CASILGGGAYGYTF. DNA of the CDR3: TGTGCCAGCATCCTGGGAGGGGGCGCCTATGGCTACACCTTC.

The J gene is TRBJ2-1, the V gene TRBV7-3; 9 positions match TRBD2. The V gene's germline CDR1 is SGHTA and CDR2 FQGTGA. Trimming took 5 bases from V and 0 from J; bases not matched to a gene: 5. This CDR3 is 16 amino acids long. CDR3 sequence (DNA): TGTGCCAGCAGCCCCCATAGCGGGAGCTCCTACAATGAGCAGTTCTTC. Its protein is CASSPHSGSSYNEQFF.

V gene TRBV7-7 combines with J gene TRBJ2-3; D call uncertain. There are 13 residues in the CDR3. Germline CDR1 SSHAT, CDR2 FNYEAQ (reference sequence). Trimming took 5 bases from V and 1 from J, leaving 7 bases between them. For the CDR3, the DNA is TGTGCCAGCAGCCGAGACCGCACAGATACGCAGTATTTT. Translating it yields CASSRDRTDTQYF.

The chain recombines TRBV7-6 with TRBJ1-4; no reliable D call. CDR1 is SGHVS and CDR2 is FNYEAQ in the germline V gene. Trimming removed 8 bases at V and 3 bases at J, with 19 bases between. The CDR3 consists of 16 residues. Here the CDR3 DNA reads TGTGCCAGCGCCTCCCAAGGAGGAACCCCTAATGAAAAACTGTTTTTT. Translated: CASASQGGTPNEKLFF.

About this clone itself: Other DNA variants within this sample encode the same CDR3. The chain carries TRBV28 and TRBJ1-3; D remains unclear. This CDR3 is 14 amino acids long. CDR1 and CDR2 (germline): MDHEN, SYDVKM. Trimming stripped 4 bases from V and 0 bases from J, with 7 bases between. The CDR3 DNA reads TGTGCCAGCAGTTCTGGTTCCTCTGGAAACACCATATATTTT. It specifies CASSSGSSGNTIYF.

The chain is built from TRBV5-5 and TRBJ2-7; D is ambiguous. The V and J ends lost 3 bases and 2 bases respectively, with 15 bases between them. The CDR3 is 15 residues long. Germline CDR1 and CDR2: SGHKS and YYEKEE (reference sequence). In DNA, the CDR3 is TGTGCCAGCAGCTCCAGTAGTGGTCAGACCTACGAGCAGTACTTC. It specifies CASSSSSGQTYEQYF.

CDR3 DNA sequence: TGTGCCAGCAGACCCGGACTAGCGGGAGGGCCGGGACACGAGCAGTACTTC. This translates into CASRPGLAGGPGHEQYF. The rearrangement links TRBV28 to TRBJ2-7, with 15 bases identical to TRBD2. The CDR3 loop spans 17 amino acids. The V segment lost 6 bases and the J segment 5 bases; nucleotides outside the gene matches: 11. Germline assignment: CDR1 MDHEN and CDR2 SYDVKM.

This clone was found once. This chain connects TRBV5-1 to TRBJ2-7; possible D gene TRBD1, 6 bases. The CDR3 sequence is 15 residues long. Germline V gene lookup returns CDR1 SGHRS and CDR2 YFSETQ. V was cut by 0 bases and J by 0 bases, with 10 bases left in between. The CDR3 region has the DNA TGCGCCAGCAGCTTGGGACAGGTGATCTCCTACGAGCAGTACTTC. Its protein product is CASSLGQVISYEQYF.

V and J are TRBV5-1 and TRBJ1-4; D unresolved. V was shortened by 1 base and J by 7 bases, with 11 bases between the two germline ends. Looked up from germline, CDR1 is SGHRS and CDR2 is YFSETQ. The CDR3 loop spans 14 amino acids. CDR3 sequence reads: CASSLFASSEKLFF. For the CDR3, the DNA is TGCGCCAGCAGCTTGTTTGCCAGCTCTGAAAAACTGTTTTTT. The full variable domain, with the rest looked up from reference TRBV5-1 and TRBJ1-4, is KAGVTQTPRYLIKTRGQQVTLSCSPISGHRSVSWYQQTPGQGLQFLFEYFSETQRNKGNFPGRFSGRQFSNSRSEMNVSTLELGDSALYLCASSLFASSEKLFFGSGTQLSVL.

There are a few counts of this clone. The chain carries TRBV18 and TRBJ1-1, with a weak D call TRBD1 (6 bases). The length of the CDR3 is 15 residues. The germline V gene encodes CDR1 KGHSH and CDR2 LQKENI. The V end was cut by 2 bases, the J end by 5 bases, with 15 bases between. The CDR3 DNA reads TGTGCCAGCTCACCAAACAGGGATGGGGGAACTGAAGCTTTCTTT. This sequence encodes CASSPNRDGGTEAFF. Together with reference TRBV18 and TRBJ1-1, the CDR3 gives the full variable domain: NAGVMQNPRHLVRRRGQEARLRCSPMKGHSHVYWYRQLPEEGLKFMVYLQKENIIDESGMPKERFSAEFPKEGPSILRIQQVVRGDSAAYFCASSPNRDGGTEAFFGQGTRLTVV.

Points on this clone: This sample includes further DNA sequences coding for the same CDR3. The rearrangement links TRBV7-9 to TRBJ1-1; D unclear. Trimming removed 0 bases from V and 1 base from J, with 9 bases in between. The V gene's germline CDR1 is SEHNR and CDR2 FQNEAQ (reference sequence). The length of the CDR3 is 15 residues. CDR3 in DNA: TGTGCCAGCAGCTTAGCAGGTGGGAGGAACACTGAAGCTTTCTTT. Translation: CASSLAGGRNTEAFF.

The chain carries TRBV27 and TRBJ2-1; D not certain. V was pared by 5 bases and J by 2 bases, with 16 bases between. The germline V gene has CDR1 MNHEY and CDR2 SMNVEV (reference sequence). This CDR3 has 16 amino acids. The CDR3 spells CASSRSTGEAYNEQFF. In DNA, the CDR3 is TGTGCCAGCAGTCGATCCACCGGCGAGGCCTACAATGAGCAGTTCTTC.

The chain couples TRBV20-1 to TRBJ1-1; no firm D call. The germline CDR1 and CDR2 sequences are DFQATT and SNEGSKA (reference sequence). Trimming stripped 6 bases from V and 10 bases from J, with 12 bases between. This CDR3 contains 10 residues. The CDR3 region is CSAARDRAFF. In DNA, the CDR3 is TGCAGTGCCGCGAGGGATAGAGCTTTCTTT.

The genes are TRBV7-8 and TRBJ2-3; 7 nucleotides align to TRBD2. CDR3 size: 18 residues. Germline loops: CDR1 SGHVS, CDR2 FQNEAQ. V trimming: 6 bases; J trimming: 0 bases; junction bases outside the gene matches: 15. The chain's CDR3 is CASRPYIAGGASTDTQYF. The CDR3 nucleotides read TGTGCCAGCAGACCGTATATAGCGGGTGGAGCTAGCACAGATACGCAGTATTTT.

This chain uses TRBV5-4 with TRBJ1-6; D uncertain. V was clipped by 1 base and J by 10 bases, with 6 bases between them. Germline lookup yields CDR1 SGHNT and CDR2 YYREEE (reference sequence). This CDR3 region has 12 residues. CDR3 sequence reads: CASSLLGSPLHF. The CDR3 nucleotides read TGTGCCAGCAGCTTGCTGGGATCACCCCTCCACTTT.

The chain is built from TRBV15 and TRBJ1-1; 7 bases agree with TRBD1. Germline V CDR1 and CDR2: LNHNV, YYDKDF (reference sequence). CDR3 size: 15 residues. The junction had 5 bases not matched to a gene; V was cut back by 1 base and J by 3 bases. The CDR3 DNA is TGTGCCACCAGCAGAGCTGACAGGGACGACACTGAAGCTTTCTTT. It is translated as CATSRADRDDTEAFF.

The rearrangement links TRBV19 to TRBJ2-3; possible D gene TRBD2, 6 bases. V lost 7 bases, J lost 2 bases, and 13 bases lay in between. Germline loops: CDR1 LNHDA, CDR2 SQIVND (reference sequence). CDR3 length equals 14 residues. The CDR3 sequence is CASTLGLYTDTQYF. The CDR3 coding sequence is TGTGCCAGTACCCTGGGACTCTACACAGATACGCAGTATTTT.

In its sample, this clone was seen a few times. This chain uses TRBV28 with TRBJ1-2, with 8 bases aligning to TRBD1. The CDR3 is made up of 13 amino acids. CDR1 and CDR2 from the germline V gene are MDHEN and SYDVKM. V shed 7 bases and J 7 bases; nucleotides not matched to a gene: 8. CDR3 region: CASTEDRVFGYTF. In nucleotides, the CDR3 is TGTGCCAGCACAGAGGACAGGGTTTTTGGCTACACCTTC.

Regarding this clone: This CDR3 is also generated by other DNA sequences in the sample. The chain joins TRBV2 to TRBJ1-1; 7 positions match TRBD1. The V segment lost 6 bases and the J segment 2 bases; nucleotides outside the gene matches: 3. Germline CDR1 SNHLY, CDR2 FYNNEI. The CDR3 runs 13 residues. As DNA, the CDR3 is TGTGCCAGCAGGAGGGACAGTAACACTGAAGCTTTCTTT. As protein: CASRRDSNTEAFF.

The chain couples TRBV5-8 to TRBJ2-2; 8 bases match TRBD2. V was pared by 4 bases and J by 4 bases, with 6 bases of the junction left unmatched. There are 15 residues in the CDR3. Germline CDR1 reads SGHTS; CDR2 reads YDEGEE. In DNA, the CDR3 is TGTGCCAGCAGCCTCGGGACTAGGCTCACCGGGGAGCTGTTTTTT. Translating gives CASSLGTRLTGELFF.